The present T cell receptor beta chain was sequenced within a study of shared clonotypes between healthy human individuals. Regarding this clone: The antigen remains unidentified.

V lost 4 bases, J lost 1 base, and 14 bases lay in between. In germline, CDR1 is SGHRS, CDR2 YFSETQ. The CDR3 has 15 amino acids. Genomic DNA for unsorted samples, which was extracted with the QIAamp DNA Blood Mini kit, came from about 90 million PBMCs. Deep was the level at which the assay was run. Method: immunoSEQ multiplex PCR; TCRdb's copy keeps in-frame clones and lacks some. Of 530,000 or so clones listed, over 60% are singletons. Study results and caveats: The diversity represented, both genetic and in exposure history, was limited by few donors. Exclusively blood specimens were collected; tissue repertoires likely differ.

This chain connects TRBV5-1 to TRBJ1-1; D not resolved. Material: PBMCs. The TCR was taken from a woman aged 40 to 50 in good health. Some clones in this sample may be carry-over from other donors' samples. CDR3 bases: TGCGCCAGCAGCGTTACCGGGAGCCGGAACACTGAAGCTTTCTTT. Protein product: CASSVTGSRNTEAFF.